Included here is one TCR beta chain sequence, with context. Antigen: not known. The data originate from a study of T cells in Graves' hyperthyroidism and ophthalmopathy. The V and J ends lost 5 bases and 4 bases, in that order; junction bases with no gene match: 10. The CDR3 is 16 amino acids. Per the germline V gene, CDR1 is SGHAT and CDR2 is FQNNGV. Study-wide results and limits: Most thyroid clonotypes expanded above 0.001 were also detected in blood.

It was uncontrolled infection, other autoimmune disease, pregnancy or lactation that excluded patients. The source material, RNA transcripts, was used to amplify TCR beta CDR3 regions. First-round RT-PCR with HTBI primers amplified the TCR CDR3 region. One entry per CDR3 protein, called by TCRdb with MiXCR from the multiplex PCR reads. The table has about 300,000 distinct CDR3 sequences, less than 15% seen once. The V call is TRBV11-2, the J call TRBJ2-3, with 9 bases identical to TRBD2. This receptor was obtained from a woman under 40 with Graves' hyperthyroidism that later progressed to Graves' ophthalmopathy. Sequenced input: blood. Written as DNA, the CDR3 is TGTGCCAGCAGCCAAGACCGGCGGGGGGGCCCAGATACGCAGTATTTT. Protein product: CASSQDRRGGPDTQYF.